The 30 T cell receptor beta chains below were found in one sample sequenced in a study of cytomegalovirus exposure and HLA in healthy donors. A multiplex PCR was run with 60 Vbeta primers and 13 Jbeta primers. The table came from immunoSEQ multiplex PCR; TCRdb's copy has only in-frame clones and leaves some out. The sample carries 150,000 to 200,000 clones, under 85% recorded once. Source material: PBMCs. All receptors come from a man aged 50-60 years in good health and CMV-seronegative.

The V and J genes are TRBV6-5 and TRBJ2-7; 11 nucleotides align to TRBD1. This CDR3 is 11 amino acids long. Per germline, CDR1 MNHEY and CDR2 SVGAGI. J lost 6 bases, V lost 8 bases, and 0 bases had no gene match. CDR3 residues: CASGTGGEQYF. The CDR3 nucleotides read TGTGCCAGCGGGACAGGGGGCGAGCAGTACTTC.

In this sample, this clone turned up a few times. The rearrangement joins TRBV27 to TRBJ1-1; 7 nucleotides line up with TRBD1. Germline V gene data show CDR1 as MNHEY and CDR2 as SMNVEV (reference sequence). This CDR3 is built from 16 residues. The junction had 13 bases not matched to a gene; V was cut back by 7 bases and J by 2 bases. CDR3 amino acids: CASKMIPGQTNTEAFF. CDR3 bases: TGTGCCAGCAAAATGATACCGGGACAGACAAACACTGAAGCTTTCTTT.

The count of this clone is one. This rearrangement joins TRBV14 to TRBJ2-7; no definite D call. This CDR3 is built from 18 residues. The germline gives CDR1 SGHDN, CDR2 FVKESK. V lost 5 bases and J lost 0, with 23 bases in between. CDR3 amino acids: CASSERGVGLLSSYEQYF. Written as DNA, the CDR3 is TGTGCCAGCAGCGAAAGAGGTGTAGGCTTACTGAGCTCCTACGAGCAGTACTTC.

V is TRBV6-1 and J is TRBJ2-3, with D possibly being TRBD2 (6 bases). This CDR3 has 15 amino acids. V lost 1 base, J lost 4 bases, and 12 bases lay in between. Per germline, CDR1 MNHNS and CDR2 SASEGT. CDR3 sequence (DNA): TGTGCCAGCAGTGAAGGACGTAGCGGAGCAGATACGCAGTATTTT. This translates into CASSEGRSGADTQYF.

The V gene is TRBV7-9, the J gene TRBJ1-2; no reliable D call. Germline assignment: CDR1 SEHNR and CDR2 FQNEAQ (reference sequence). The CDR3 has 11 residues. V was pared by 1 base and J by 7 bases, with 4 bases between. The CDR3 DNA reads TGTGCCAGCAGCTTAGTCGGTGGCTACACCTTC. Its protein product is CASSLVGGYTF. Drawing the rest from reference TRBV7-9 and TRBJ1-2, the complete variable domain is DTGVSQNPRHKITKRGQNVTFRCDPISEHNRLYWYRQTLGQGPEFLTYFQNEAQLEKSRLLSDRFSAERPKGSFSTLEIQRTEQGDSAMYLCASSLVGGYTFGSGTRLTVV.

The chain links TRBV5-1 to TRBJ1-6, with 11 bases fitting TRBD1. V dropped 4 bases and J dropped 17; count of bases not matched to a gene: 8. The CDR3 totals 13 residues. Germline V gives CDR1 SGHRS, CDR2 YFSETQ. CDR3 loop: CASSAGQGADVHF. CDR3 DNA sequence: TGCGCCAGCAGCGCCGGACAGGGGGCGGACGTCCACTTT.

This chain uses TRBV27 with TRBJ2-7; TRBD1 is a possible D gene (6 bases). V was clipped by 1 base and J by 2 bases, with 9 bases between them. The CDR3 loop spans 14 amino acids. CDR1 MNHEY and CDR2 SMNVEV come from the germline V gene (reference sequence). CDR3 bases: TGTGCCAGCAGTTTATTGGACAGCACCTACGAGCAGTACTTC. Translating it yields CASSLLDSTYEQYF.

The chain joins TRBV7-2 to TRBJ2-3; 9 positions agree with TRBD1. The CDR3 has 15 amino acids. Germline CDR1 reads SGHTA; CDR2 reads FQGNSA. The ends lost 5 bases at V and 7 bases at J; junction bases unmatched: 10. The CDR3 sequence is CASSHRDRVLNTQYF. For the CDR3, the DNA is TGTGCCAGCAGCCACCGGGACAGGGTGTTGAATACGCAGTATTTT.

The chain employs TRBV4-3 and TRBJ1-1, with 7 nucleotides matching TRBD1. The CDR3 extends over 13 amino acids. CDR1 is LGHNA and CDR2 is YSLEER in the germline V gene. The junction had 3 bases not matched to a gene; V was cut back by 4 bases and J by 4 bases. CDR3 sequence reads: CASSRQGGTEAFF. The CDR3, as DNA: TGCGCCAGCAGCCGACAGGGTGGCACTGAAGCTTTCTTT.

This chain connects TRBV28 to TRBJ2-5; TRBD2 agrees at 10 bases. V lost 6 bases to trimming and J lost 10 bases; unmatched junction nucleotides: 17. This CDR3 has 16 amino acids. CDR1 and CDR2 (germline): MDHEN, SYDVKM. The CDR3 loop reads CASSRGSGRPTSDQYF. CDR3 nucleotides: TGTGCCAGCAGCAGGGGTAGCGGGAGGCCGACCTCAGACCAGTACTTC.

V is TRBV19 and J is TRBJ1-1, with 9 bases lining up with TRBD1. V shed 4 bases, J shed 6 bases, and the junction held 6 bases outside the gene matches. The CDR3 totals 14 residues. CDR1 is LNHDA and CDR2 is SQIVND in the germline V gene (reference sequence). CDR3 sequence: CASSTPRTGAEAFF. The CDR3 DNA reads TGTGCCAGTAGTACTCCCCGGACAGGGGCTGAAGCTTTCTTT.

This rearrangement joins TRBV7-9 to TRBJ2-7; maybe TRBD2 (6 bases). CDR1 SEHNR and CDR2 FQNEAQ come from the germline V gene (reference sequence). The CDR3 is 14 amino acids. Here the CDR3 DNA reads TGTGCAAGTCGGGGGAACTCGCCCCTACCCGAGCAGTACTTC. Translation: CASRGNSPLPEQYF.

This chain joins TRBV4-1 and TRBJ1-2, with D maybe TRBD1 (6 bases). Germline V gene sequence: CDR1 MGHRA, CDR2 YSYEKL. CDR3 size: 16 residues. Trimming stripped 1 base from V and 5 bases from J, with 17 bases between. Here the CDR3 reads CASSQVTRDTVYGYTF. In DNA form, the CDR3 reads TGCGCCAGCAGCCAAGTAACCCGGGACACGGTTTATGGCTACACCTTC.

The chain uses TRBV5-1 and TRBJ1-1; D not resolved. The CDR3 is 15 residues long. Germline CDR1 SGHRS, CDR2 YFSETQ. The ends were cut back, 0 bases at V and 1 base at J, with 10 bases in the middle. CDR3 in DNA: TGCGCCAGCAGCTTGGTCGTCCAGAAGAACACTGAAGCTTTCTTT. This sequence encodes CASSLVVQKNTEAFF.

The J gene is TRBJ2-6, the V gene TRBV5-1, with unresolved D. Germline V gives CDR1 SGHRS, CDR2 YFSETQ. CDR3 length: 15 residues. V was pared by 0 bases and J by 0 bases, with 4 bases between. This chain's CDR3 is CASSLAVSGANVLTF. The CDR3 DNA sequence: TGCGCCAGCAGCTTGGCAGTCTCTGGGGCCAACGTCCTGACTTTC.

The genes are TRBV25-1 and TRBJ2-2; 9 bases are a match to TRBD1. V lost 6 bases, J lost 3 bases, and 11 bases stayed unmatched. The CDR3 loop spans 17 amino acids. Germline V gene lookup returns CDR1 MGHDK and CDR2 SYGVNS. The CDR3 DNA sequence: TGTGCCAGCAGCAAACAGGGGGCCCTTATCTACACCGGGGAGCTGTTTTTT. It specifies CASSKQGALIYTGELFF.

The chain employs TRBV5-6 and TRBJ1-3; 9 bases line up with TRBD1. Germline trimming cut 4 bases from V and 3 bases from J; bases unmatched to any gene: 8. Germline lookup yields CDR1 SGHDT and CDR2 YYEEEE. The CDR3 contains 16 residues. The CDR3 region is CASSHGTGSYGNTIYF. CDR3 coding DNA: TGTGCCAGCAGCCACGGGACAGGGAGTTATGGAAACACCATATATTTT.

The chain couples TRBV6-4 to TRBJ1-2; D perhaps matches TRBD1 (6 bases). Deletions cut 7 bases from V and 2 bases from J, with 17 bases between. The V gene's germline CDR1 is MRHNA and CDR2 SNTAGT. CDR3 length: 15 residues. The CDR3 sequence is CASNPTGGLNYGYTF. Here the CDR3 DNA reads TGTGCCAGCAACCCGACCGGGGGGCTAAACTATGGCTACACCTTC.

This chain connects TRBV30 to TRBJ1-1; D unresolved. Trimming stripped 0 bases from V and 5 bases from J, with 10 bases between. CDR1 and CDR2 (germline): GTSNPN, SVGIG (reference sequence). The CDR3 sequence is 13 residues long. CDR3 loop: CAWSVQPRTEAFF. In DNA, the CDR3 is TGTGCCTGGAGTGTACAACCAAGAACTGAAGCTTTCTTT.

This clone was counted once. The V gene is TRBV7-3, the J gene TRBJ2-2; perhaps TRBD2 as D (5 bases). The length of the CDR3 is 13 residues. Germline assignment: CDR1 SGHTA and CDR2 FQGTGA. The V end lost 4 bases, the J end lost 7 bases, and 10 bases lay between the germline ends. The CDR3 DNA sequence: TGTGCCAGCAGCTCCGACCGGGGCGGGGAGCTGTTTTTT. It specifies CASSSDRGGELFF.

This clone has a single count. The rearrangement joins TRBV6-5 to TRBJ2-5; D is undetermined. The V gene's germline CDR1 is MNHEY and CDR2 SVGAGI. Trimming cost V 10 bases and J 0 bases, with 12 bases left between them. The CDR3 sequence is 13 residues long. The CDR3, as DNA: TGTGCCACCATGGGCCGGAACCAAGAGACCCAGTACTTC. Translation: CATMGRNQETQYF.

The chain employs TRBV9 and TRBJ1-2, with 10 bases that match TRBD1. The germline V gene has CDR1 SGDLS and CDR2 YYNGEE. J was trimmed by 7 bases and V by 4 bases; bases with no gene match: 7. The CDR3 runs to 14 residues. As DNA, the CDR3 is TGTGCCAGCAGCACGGGACAGGGGTTTGTTGGCTACACCTTC. This translates into CASSTGQGFVGYTF.

The CDR3 protein is CASSQERGGGSYNEQFF. CDR3 bases: TGTGCCAGCAGCCAAGAACGAGGTGGGGGGTCCTACAATGAGCAGTTCTTC. The chain recombines TRBV4-2 with TRBJ2-1, with D perhaps TRBD2 (6 bases). This CDR3 contains 17 residues. The germline gives CDR1 LGHNA, CDR2 YNFKEQ. V was trimmed by 0 bases and J by 1 base, leaving 13 bases between them.

V is TRBV7-2 and J is TRBJ2-1, with 11 bases matching TRBD2. Per germline, CDR1 SGHTA and CDR2 FQGNSA. The junction had 8 bases not matched to a gene; V was cut back by 3 bases and J by 13 bases. The CDR3 is 14 residues long. DNA of the CDR3: TGTGCCAGCAGCTTCGTACTAGCGGGAGACCTCCAGTTCTTC. Translated, it gives CASSFVLAGDLQFF.

The rearrangement links TRBV7-2 to TRBJ2-5; 11 nucleotides match TRBD2. J lost 6 bases, V lost 5 bases, and 8 bases had no gene match. Germline lookup yields CDR1 SGHTA and CDR2 FQGNSA. This CDR3 spans 15 amino acids. In DNA form, the CDR3 reads TGTGCCAGCAGCAACATAGCGGGGGGGCGCCAGACCCAGTACTTC. Amino acids: CASSNIAGGRQTQYF. Together with reference TRBV7-2 and TRBJ2-5, the CDR3 gives the full variable domain: GAGVSQSPSNKVTEKGKDVELRCDPISGHTALYWYRQSLGQGLEFLIYFQGNSAPDKSGLPSDRFSAERTGGSVSTLTIQRTQQEDSAVYLCASSNIAGGRQTQYFGPGTRLLVL.

The J gene is TRBJ2-2, the V gene TRBV9; D unclear. V was shortened by 1 base and J by 0 bases, with 7 bases between the two germline ends. Per germline, CDR1 SGDLS and CDR2 YYNGEE. The CDR3 length is 15 residues. CDR3 region: CASSVHGANTGELFF. CDR3 DNA sequence: TGTGCCAGCAGCGTACACGGAGCGAACACCGGGGAGCTGTTTTTT.

The rearrangement links TRBV7-3 to TRBJ2-5; no definite D call. V gave up 0 bases and J gave up 7 bases, with 15 bases separating them. Germline lookup yields CDR1 SGHTA and CDR2 FQGTGA. CDR3 length equals 15 residues. In DNA, the CDR3 is TGTGCCAGCAGCTTAACGGGCAGGCCGCCGGCGACCCAGTACTTC. Its translation: CASSLTGRPPATQYF.

CDR3 sequence reads: CASSLLLPRDTQYF. As DNA, the CDR3 is TGCGCCAGCAGCTTACTATTACCCAGAGATACGCAGTATTTT. V gene TRBV5-1 combines with J gene TRBJ2-3, with no clear D. The CDR3 consists of 14 residues. With 2 bases removed from V and 5 bases from J, the gap between germline ends came to 12 bases. Germline V lookup: CDR1 SGHRS, CDR2 YFSETQ.

The chain is built from TRBV6-6 and TRBJ2-7; D may be TRBD1 (6 bases). V lost 8 bases, J lost 7 bases, and 12 bases lay in between. CDR1 is MNHNY and CDR2 is SVGAGI in the germline V gene (reference sequence). The CDR3 is 11 residues long. In DNA, the CDR3 is TGTGCCAGCGCAGGGGAATCGGAGCAGTACTTC. This codes for CASAGESEQYF.

The chain recombines TRBV12-5 with TRBJ2-7; D unclear. Germline V gene data show CDR1 as LGHNT and CDR2 as FRNRAP. The CDR3 length is 11 residues. Trimming shortened V by 0 bases and J by 7 bases, and 4 bases separated the two germline ends. CDR3 residues: CASGLVREQYF. The CDR3 region has the DNA TGTGCTAGTGGTTTGGTTCGGGAGCAGTACTTC.